This paragraph covers one TCR beta chain sequence. Deletions cut 1 base from V and 0 bases from J, with 10 bases between. There are 16 residues in the CDR3. CDR1 and CDR2 from the germline V gene are SGDLS and YYNGEE. Clones were sequenced by immunoSEQ multiplex PCR, and TCRdb holds only the in-frame ones, with some missing. The data contain approximately 300,000 clones, 90% of them singletons. The sample is drawn from a study of blood T cell repertoires in COVID-19. Sequenced: peripheral blood. This TCR came from a woman aged 40 to 50 with COVID-19, enrolled during active disease. The chain employs TRBV9 and TRBJ2-2; possible D gene TRBD1, 5 bases. CDR3 in amino acids: CASSVTQVSNTGELFF. The CDR3 nucleotides are TGTGCCAGCAGCGTAACACAGGTCTCGAACACCGGGGAGCTGTTTTTT.